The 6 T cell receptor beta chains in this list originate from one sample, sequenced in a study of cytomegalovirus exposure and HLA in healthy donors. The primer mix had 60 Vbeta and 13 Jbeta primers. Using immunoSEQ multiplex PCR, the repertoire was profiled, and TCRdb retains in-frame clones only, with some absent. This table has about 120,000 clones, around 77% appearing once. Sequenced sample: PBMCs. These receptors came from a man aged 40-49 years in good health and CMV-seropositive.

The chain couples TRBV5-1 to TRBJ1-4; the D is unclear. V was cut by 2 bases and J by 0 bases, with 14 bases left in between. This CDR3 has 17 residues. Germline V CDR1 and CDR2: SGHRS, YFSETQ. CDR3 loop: CASSLFGSAATNEKLFF. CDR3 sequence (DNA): TGCGCCAGCAGCTTATTTGGCAGTGCCGCAACTAATGAAAAACTGTTTTTT.

In DNA, the CDR3 is TGTGCCAGCAGTTACAGAGGCCAAGGTGAAGCTTTCTTT. It is translated as CASSYRGQGEAFF. The chain combines TRBV6-5 with TRBJ1-1; D gene uncertain. V lost 2 bases, J lost 7 bases, and 11 bases lay in between. Germline assignment: CDR1 MNHEY and CDR2 SVGAGI. This CDR3 region has 13 residues.

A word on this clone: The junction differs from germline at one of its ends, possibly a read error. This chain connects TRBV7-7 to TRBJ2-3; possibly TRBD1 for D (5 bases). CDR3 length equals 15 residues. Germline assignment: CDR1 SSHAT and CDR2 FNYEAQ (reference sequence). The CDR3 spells CASSLGTGNSDTQYF. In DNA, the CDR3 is TGTGCTAGCAGCTTAGGAACAGGAAATTCAGATACGCAGTATTTT. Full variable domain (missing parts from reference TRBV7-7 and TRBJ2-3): GAGVSQSPRYKVTKRGQDVTLRCDPISSHATLYWYQQALGQGPEFLTYFNYEAQPDKSGLPSDRFSAERPEGSISTLTIQRTEQRDSAMYRCASSLGTGNSDTQYFGPGTRLTVL.

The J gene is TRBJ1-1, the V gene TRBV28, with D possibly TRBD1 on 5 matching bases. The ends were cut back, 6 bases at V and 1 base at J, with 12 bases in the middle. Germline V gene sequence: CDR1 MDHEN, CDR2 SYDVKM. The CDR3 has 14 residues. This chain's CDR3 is CASRGAGPNTEAFF. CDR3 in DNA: TGTGCCAGCAGAGGGGCAGGGCCGAACACTGAAGCTTTCTTT.

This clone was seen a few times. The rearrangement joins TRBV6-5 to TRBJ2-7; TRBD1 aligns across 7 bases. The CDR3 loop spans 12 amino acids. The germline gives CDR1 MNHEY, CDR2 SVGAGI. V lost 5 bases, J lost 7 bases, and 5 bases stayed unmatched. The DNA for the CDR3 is TGTGCCAGCAGTGACAGGGCAAGGGAGCAGTACTTC. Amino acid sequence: CASSDRAREQYF.

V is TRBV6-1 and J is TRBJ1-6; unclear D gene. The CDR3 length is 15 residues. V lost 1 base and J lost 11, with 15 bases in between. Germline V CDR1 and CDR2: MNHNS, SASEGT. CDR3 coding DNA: TGTGCCAGCAGTGAAGTGTGGGCAGGAAGTGCACCCCTCCACTTT. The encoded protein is CASSEVWAGSAPLHF.